This T cell receptor beta chain was sequenced in a study of T cells in localized non-small cell lung cancer. This table comes from immunoSEQ multiplex PCR, and its TCRdb copy is limited to in-frame clones, with some not included. The table shows approximately 49,000 clones, with about 72% occurring only once. Source: peripheral blood, taken before any cancer treatment. This clonotype was obtained from a man aged 40 to 70 with stage I squamous cell lung carcinoma.

CDR3 in DNA: TGTGCCAGCAGCCCACGACAGACAGATACGCAGTATTTT. Translation: CASSPRQTDTQYF. The V and J genes are TRBV7-3 and TRBJ2-3; D possibly corresponds to TRBD1 (5 bases). This CDR3 is 13 amino acids long. The germline V gene encodes CDR1 SGHTA and CDR2 FQGTGA. V lost 5 bases to trimming and J lost 3 bases, with 9 bases between them.